The sequence of this T cell receptor beta chain was determined in a study of cytomegalovirus exposure and HLA in healthy donors. Findings of the study overall: Versus the approximately 720-donor mean, an Asian-associated ancestry cluster reportedly showed fewer N-insertions in a later analysis.

The CDR3 runs 17 residues. CDR1 is MNHEY and CDR2 is SMNVEV in the germline V gene (reference sequence). Germline trimming cut 5 bases from V and 2 bases from J; bases unmatched to any gene: 9. The PCR made use of 60 Vbeta and 13 Jbeta primers. Produced via immunoSEQ multiplex PCR; TCRdb's table is partial and in-frame only. The table lists approximately 210,000 clones, around 80% of them singletons, with approximately 6.5% in the top ten. Concerning this clone: The antigen remains undetermined.

The source is a man aged 40-49 years in good health and CMV-seropositive. Sample: PBMCs. V gene TRBV27 combines with J gene TRBJ1-5, with 10 bases fitting TRBD1. CDR3 residues: CASSTSGQGGGNQPQHF. CDR3 nucleotides: TGTGCCAGCAGTACCTCCGGACAGGGGGGGGGCAATCAGCCCCAGCATTTT.